The 25 T cell receptor gamma chains presented below share a single source sample, sequenced in a study of gamma-delta chains in newborns, infants, children. TCRdb made new clone calls on the reads using CATT. Counted here are around 700 gamma-chain clones, 1.5% occurring once; the ten biggest clones make up less than 20%. The sequenced sample consisted of blood. All receptors derive from a child who was a newborn, infant or young child, either healthy, febrile or measles-vaccinated (not recorded which).

This clone ranks as large. The chain recombines TRGV4 with TRGJP2. The V segment lost 0 bases and the J segment 6 bases; nucleotides outside the gene matches: 10. The CDR3 contains 16 residues. CDR1 and CDR2 from the germline V gene are EGSTGY and YDSYTSSV. The CDR3 DNA sequence: TGTGCCACCTGGGATGGGCCGTTGCGTCGTGATTGGATCAAGACGTTT. Its translation: CATWDGPLRRDWIKTF.

By sample fraction, this clone is large. The genes are TRGV3 and TRGJ1 or TRGJ2. J was trimmed by 3 bases and V by 2 bases; bases with no gene match: 4. The CDR3 consists of 13 residues. CDR1 and CDR2 from the germline V gene are VTNTFY and YDVSTARD (reference sequence). Written as DNA, the CDR3 is TGTGCCACCTGGGACACTCTTTATTATAAGAAACTCTTT. It specifies CATWDTLYYKKLF.

In this sample, this clone is large. The rearrangement uses TRGV5 and TRGJ1 or TRGJ2. The V gene's germline CDR1 is VINAFY and CDR2 YDVSNSKD. The CDR3 contains 13 residues. J lost 5 bases, V lost 6 bases, and 10 bases had no gene match. CDR3 nucleotide sequence: TGTGCCACCTGGCCCCCCGGGGATTATAAGAAACTCTTT. Translating gives CATWPPGDYKKLF.

Comment on this clone: This may be a read error, as it is one base from a much larger clone. The rearrangement links TRGV2 to TRGJ1 or TRGJ2. The CDR3 is 11 residues long. With 5 bases clipped from V and 6 bases from J, the junction kept 4 bases outside the gene matches. From germline, CDR1 is EGSNGY and CDR2 YDSYNSKV. CDR3 loop: CATWGPYKKLF. CDR3 DNA: TGTGCCACCTGGGGCCCTTATAAGAAACTCTTT.

This clone is judged large. This chain uses TRGV8 with TRGJ1 or TRGJ2. CDR3 length equals 13 residues. V shed 1 base and J 6 bases; nucleotides not matched to a gene: 6. Germline loops: CDR1 VENAVY, CDR2 YDSYNSRV. CDR3 sequence reads: CATWDSYSYKKLF. The CDR3 DNA sequence: TGTGCCACCTGGGATAGTTATAGTTATAAGAAACTCTTT.

Relative to its sample, this clone is large (0.1 to 1%). The chain is built from TRGV8 and TRGJ1 or TRGJ2. This CDR3 is built from 13 residues. J gave up 2 bases and V 9 bases, and 10 bases lay outside the gene matches. Germline CDR1 is VENAVY and CDR2 is YDSYNSRV. CDR3 sequence: CATHPGDYYKKLF. The DNA of the CDR3 is TGTGCCACCCACCCGGGGGATTATTATAAGAAACTCTTT.

In its sample, this clone is hyperexpanded. J is TRGJ1 or TRGJ2 and V is TRGV4. CDR3 length: 12 amino acids. CDR1 and CDR2 from the germline V gene are EGSTGY and YDSYTSSV. J gave up 6 bases and V 1 base, and 3 bases lay outside the gene matches. Written as DNA, the CDR3 is TGTGCCACCTGGGATGGATGTTATAAGAAACTCTTT. Protein product: CATWDGCYKKLF.

As regards this clone: This likely stems from a read error, as it lies one base from a far larger clone. This sample includes further DNA sequences coding for the same CDR3. This chain uses TRGV3 with TRGJ1 or TRGJ2. Germline lookup yields CDR1 VTNTFY and CDR2 YDVSTARD (reference sequence). CDR3 length: 11 amino acids. CDR3 bases: TGCGCCACCTGGGATGGGTATAAGAAACTCTTT. Its translation: CATWDGYKKLF.

By sample share, this clone is hyperexpanded (1% or more). The identical CDR3 is also encoded by other nucleotide sequences in the sample. The chain recombines TRGV9 with TRGJ1 or TRGJ2. This CDR3 has 10 amino acids. CDR1 is GITISATS and CDR2 is ISYDGTV in the germline V gene (reference sequence). With V trimmed by 1 base and J by 11 bases, 2 bases remained unmatched. The CDR3 region has the DNA TGTGCCTTGTGGGAGGTAGAGAAACTCTTT. The encoded protein is CALWEVEKLF.

This clone rates as hyperexpanded (1% or more). This CDR3 is also generated by other DNA sequences in the sample. The V and J genes are TRGV9 and TRGJ1 or TRGJ2. The length of the CDR3 is 13 residues. With V trimmed by 0 bases and J by 3 bases, 2 bases remained unmatched. Germline V CDR1 and CDR2: GITISATS, ISYDGTV (reference sequence). The chain's CDR3 is CALWEVLYYKKLF. The CDR3 nucleotides read TGTGCCTTGTGGGAGGTGCTTTATTATAAGAAACTCTTT.

By share, this clone ranks as large. The chain recombines TRGV5 with TRGJ1 or TRGJ2. Germline V gives CDR1 VINAFY, CDR2 YDVSNSKD. CDR3 length equals 14 residues. The junction had 11 bases not matched to a gene; V was cut back by 0 bases and J by 9 bases. The DNA of the CDR3 is TGTGCCACCTGGGACAGGCCCAACAACGGTAAGAAACTCTTT. Its protein product is CATWDRPNNGKKLF.

This clone is judged medium-sized. The rearrangement links TRGV2 to TRGJ1 or TRGJ2. Germline V gene data show CDR1 as EGSNGY and CDR2 as YDSYNSKV. The length of the CDR3 is 15 residues. Trimming cost V 0 bases and J 10 bases; bases outside gene matches: 15. CDR3 DNA: TGTGCCACCTGGGACGGGCCCGCTGGCAATTTGAAGAAACTCTTT. It specifies CATWDGPAGNLKKLF.

This clone was seen only a few times. The translation of this DNA and the TCRdb protein of a much larger clone differ at residue 6, probably owing to a read error; the protein shown here is translated from the DNA. The CDR3 DNA follows: TGTGCCTTGTGGGAGATAGAGAAACTCTTT. It specifies CALWEIEKLF. The V and J genes are TRGV9 and TRGJ1 or TRGJ2. Germline assignment: CDR1 GITISATS and CDR2 ISYDGTV (reference sequence). This CDR3 has 10 residues. Losses at the gene ends were 3 bases for V and 11 bases for J; bases not matched to a gene: 4.

As for this clone: A much larger clonotype is one base distant, so this may be a read error. The rearrangement joins TRGV4 to TRGJ1 or TRGJ2. The germline gives CDR1 EGSTGY, CDR2 YDSYTSSV. The CDR3 length is 13 residues. Written as DNA, the CDR3 is TGTGCCACCTGGGATGGGAGTTATTATAAGAAGCTCTTT. It specifies CATWDGSYYKKLF.

This clone was observed a handful of times. This likely traces to a read error, being one base from a far larger clone. The same CDR3 can be traced to other DNA sequences in this sample. The genes are TRGV9 and TRGJ1 or TRGJ2. The CDR3 sequence is 13 residues long. The J segment lost 3 bases and the V segment lost 0 bases, leaving 2 bases of the junction unmatched. Germline CDR1 reads GITISATS; CDR2 reads ISYDGTV (reference sequence). CDR3 amino acids: CALWEVPYYKKLF. For the CDR3, the DNA is TGTGCCTTGTGGGAGGTGCCTTATTATAAGAAACTCTTT.

Concerning this clone: With a much larger clone just one base away, this may be a read error. Other DNA sequences in the sample encode the same CDR3. For the CDR3, the DNA is TGTGCCACCTGGGACACCGGGCGGAGGGGCCATCGTTATTATAAGAAACTCTTT. Its translation: CATWDTGRRGHRYYKKLF. The chain uses TRGV5 and TRGJ1 or TRGJ2. The germline V gene has CDR1 VINAFY and CDR2 YDVSNSKD. This CDR3 has 18 residues. V shed 2 bases, J shed 3 bases, and the junction held 19 bases outside the gene matches.

This clone was counted between two and nine times. This may stem from a read error, because a much larger clone lies one nucleotide away. Within the sample, other DNA sequences also encode this same CDR3. CDR3 sequence: CATWDGAADYKKLF. The CDR3 nucleotides are TGTGCCACCTGGGATGGAGCTGCGGATTATAAGAAACTCTTC. The chain recombines TRGV4 with TRGJ1 or TRGJ2. The CDR3 runs 14 residues. The germline gives CDR1 EGSTGY, CDR2 YDSYTSSV.

A note on this clone: A much larger clone is a single base away; this may be a read error. The chain recombines TRGV9 with TRGJ1 or TRGJ2. CDR3 length equals 13 residues. Germline CDR1 reads GITISATS; CDR2 reads ISYDGTV (reference sequence). The CDR3 is CALWGVHYQKKLF. As DNA, the CDR3 is TGTGCCTTGTGGGGGGTGCATTATCAGAAGAAACTCTTT.

About this clone: A much larger clone sits a single nucleotide away, making a read error possible. For the CDR3, the DNA is TGTGCCACCTGGGACGGCCGGAATTATTATAAGAAACTCTTT. Amino acid sequence: CATWDGRNYYKKLF. J is TRGJ1 or TRGJ2 and V is TRGV3. Per the germline V gene, CDR1 is VTNTFY and CDR2 is YDVSTARD (reference sequence). The J segment lost 0 bases and the V segment lost 3 bases, leaving 5 bases of the junction unmatched. CDR3 size: 14 residues.

This clone was seen a handful of times. A read error likely explains this, since a far larger clone differs by one base. Other nucleotide sequences from this sample produce the same CDR3. This chain links TRGV3 with TRGJ1 or TRGJ2. In germline, CDR1 is VTNTFY, CDR2 YDVSTARD (reference sequence). The CDR3 has 11 residues. The CDR3 region is CATWDTHKKLF. The CDR3 nucleotides are TGCGCCACCTGGGACACCCATAAGAAACTCTTT.

This clone has more than one count but fewer than ten. A much larger clone lies a single base off, so this may be a read error. The chain links TRGV4 to TRGJ1 or TRGJ2. The CDR3 sequence is 13 residues long. Germline V CDR1 and CDR2: EGSTGY, YDSYTSSV. V was pared by 4 bases and J by 6 bases, with 9 bases of the junction left unmatched. The CDR3: CATWDDLGYKKLF. The CDR3 DNA is TGTGCCACCTGGGACGACTTAGGTTATAAGAAACTCTTT.

In its sample, this clone is medium-sized. A far larger clone is a single base away, which makes a read error likely. This sample also contains other DNA sequences that code for the same CDR3. The chain has TRGV9 and TRGJP. This CDR3 comprises 16 residues. J was trimmed by 3 bases and V by 2 bases; bases with no gene match: 1. Germline V CDR1 and CDR2: GITISATS, ISYDGTV (reference sequence). Here the CDR3 DNA reads TGTGCCTTGTGGGAGGCGCAAGAGTTGGGCAAAAAAATCAAGGTATTT. Translation gives CALWEAQELGKKIKVF.

By its share, this clone is large. This specimen includes other DNA sequences encoding the same CDR3. The CDR3 sequence: CATWDRRRSDWIKTF. The CDR3 DNA sequence: TGTGCCACCTGGGACCGACGACGGAGTGATTGGATCAAGACGTTT. The chain is built from TRGV3 and TRGJP2. CDR3 length equals 15 residues. Looked up from germline, CDR1 is VTNTFY and CDR2 is YDVSTARD (reference sequence). V shed 3 bases and J 5 bases; nucleotides not matched to a gene: 9.

This clone is labeled as large. This chain joins TRGV8 and TRGJ1 or TRGJ2. V trimming: 3 bases; J trimming: 3 bases; junction bases outside the gene matches: 2. Germline CDR1 reads VENAVY; CDR2 reads YDSYNSRV. The CDR3 is 12 amino acids. CDR3 protein: CATWDPYYKKLF. CDR3 DNA: TGTGCCACCTGGGATCCTTATTATAAGAAACTCTTT.

About this clone itself: A single base is all that separates this from a far larger clone, so a read error is likely. The chain links TRGV9 to TRGJ1 or TRGJ2. This CDR3 contains 12 residues. From germline, CDR1 is GITISATS and CDR2 ISYDGTV (reference sequence). The DNA of the CDR3 is TGTGCCTTGTGGGAGGTAATTTATAAGAGACTCTTT. Protein product: CALWEVIYKRLF.